The clone carrying this TCR beta chain was picked up a small number of times. Its cognate antigen is unknown. This entry is derived from a study of T cells in Graves' hyperthyroidism and ophthalmopathy. Study-level points and caveats: Blood shared most expanded thyroid clonotypes above 0.001.

RNA transcripts were the template for amplifying TCR beta CDR3 regions. HTBI primers were used for first-round RT-PCR of the TCR CDR3. TCRdb recomputed calls from the multiplex PCR reads with MiXCR, one row per CDR3 protein. The sample yields approximately 370,000 distinct CDR3 sequences, roughly 15% seen once. V lost 3 bases to trimming and J lost 4 bases, with 4 bases between them. The CDR3 is 13 residues long. J is TRBJ2-6 and V is TRBV12-3 or TRBV12-4; D unresolved. The sequence derives from a woman aged 30 to 39 with Graves' hyperthyroidism that later progressed to Graves' ophthalmopathy. Sequencing used blood. CDR3 sequence: CASSFPGANVLTF. CDR3 coding DNA: TGTGCCAGCAGTTTCCCCGGGGCCAACGTCCTGACTTTC.